This paragraph covers one T cell receptor (beta chain) sequence. These data belong to a study of cytomegalovirus exposure and HLA in healthy donors. Sequencing used immunoSEQ multiplex PCR; TCRdb keeps in-frame clones, though not all of them. The profile shows about 360,000 clones, roughly 88% of them singletons. The sequenced material came from PBMCs. This TCR was sampled from a woman aged 18-35 years in good health and CMV-seronegative.

Written as DNA, the CDR3 is TGCGCCAGCCCGCCTACTAGCGGGGGCACCGGGGAGCTGTTTTTT. It encodes CASPPTSGGTGELFF. V is TRBV5-1 and J is TRBJ2-2; 11 nucleotides align to TRBD2. Unmatched junction bases numbered 6, after V lost 7 bases and J lost 4 bases. CDR3 length equals 15 residues. In germline, CDR1 is SGHRS, CDR2 YFSETQ.